Here is one T cell receptor (beta chain) with its context. The sample carries other DNA sequences with the same CDR3. This entry belongs to a study of T cell changes during pregnancy in multiple sclerosis. Libraries were prepared by immunoSEQ multiplex PCR; TCRdb keeps only in-frame clonotypes and omits some of them. The sample contains roughly 40,000 clones, approximately 92% of which appear only once. Trimming removed 11 bases from V and 0 bases from J; junction bases left unmatched: 6. The germline V gene encodes CDR1 LNHDA and CDR2 SQIVND (reference sequence). The CDR3 has 14 residues. The receptor was derived from a female donor with multiple sclerosis, enrolled in a pregnancy study. The chain has TRBV19 and TRBJ1-5, with 8 bases matching TRBD1. Sequences were derived from CD8+ T cells from peripheral blood mononuclear cells, sampled in the first trimester of pregnancy. The CDR3 coding sequence is TGTGCCGGCGGGACAGGCGATAGCAATCAGCCCCAGCATTTT. Protein: CAGGTGDSNQPQHF.